The rows below give T cell receptor beta chains drawn from one sample of a study of T cells in Graves' hyperthyroidism and ophthalmopathy. TCRdb passed the multiplex PCR reads through MiXCR, listing each CDR3 protein once. This sample yields some 500,000 distinct CDR3 sequences, of which around 15% are seen a single time; 15% to 20% belongs to the top ten. The sequenced material came from blood. All receptors come from a woman aged 18-35 years with Graves' hyperthyroidism. CDR3s include the opening cysteine and the closing phenylalanine or tryptophan. A D gene is named only where the DNA matches it firmly. Where a row states a size, it is once, few, many or the class of an expanded clone; other rows omit it.

abundance: few
d_gene: .
v_gene: TRBV5-1
j_gene: TRBJ2-7
CDR3nt: TGCGCCAGCAGCTCGGGGGGGACAGGACACTACGAGCAGTACTTC
CDR3aa: CASSSGGTGHYEQYF

abundance: .
d_gene: .
v_gene: TRBV5-1
j_gene: TRBJ1-6
CDR3nt: TGCGCCAGCAGCCGCCCGGAAGACAGTCATTCACCCCTCCACTTT
CDR3aa: CASSRPEDSHSPLHF

abundance: many
d_gene: TRBD2
v_gene: TRBV19
j_gene: TRBJ2-3
CDR3nt: TGTGCCAGTAGTAATCAGCGGGGCTACACAGATACGCAGTATTTT
CDR3aa: CASSNQRGYTDTQYF

abundance: .
d_gene: .
v_gene: TRBV12-3/TRBV12-4
j_gene: TRBJ2-3
CDR3nt: TGTGCCAGCAGTTTATACGGTCCCATCAGCACAGATACGCAGTATTTT
CDR3aa: CASSLYGPISTDTQYF

abundance: many
d_gene: .
v_gene: TRBV11-2
j_gene: TRBJ2-2
CDR3nt: TGTGCCAGCAGCTCGGGAGCGACAGGGTATGGCGGGGAGCTGTTTTTT
CDR3aa: CASSSGATGYGGELFF

abundance: many
d_gene: TRBD1
v_gene: TRBV20-1
j_gene: TRBJ2-2
CDR3nt: TGCAGTGCTCGTGACAGGGGGCTGGTCACCGGGGAGCTGTTTTTT
CDR3aa: CSARDRGLVTGELFF

abundance: many
d_gene: TRBD2
v_gene: TRBV7-3
j_gene: TRBJ2-1
CDR3nt: TGTGCCAGCAGCCCACGGGGAGGGGGACTAGCGGGAGGCGGCCTGAATGAGCAGTTCTTC
CDR3aa: CASSPRGGGLAGGGLNEQFF

abundance: many
d_gene: .
v_gene: TRBV7-8
j_gene: TRBJ2-5
CDR3nt: TGTGCCAGTACAGGCCCTCTAGAGACCCAGTACTTC
CDR3aa: CASTGPLETQYF

abundance: many
d_gene: TRBD1
v_gene: TRBV2
j_gene: TRBJ2-2
CDR3nt: TGTGCCAGCAGTTATACGGGACAGGGGGCAGTGGGCGGGGAGCTGTTTTTT
CDR3aa: CASSYTGQGAVGGELFF

abundance: many
d_gene: .
v_gene: TRBV6-1
j_gene: TRBJ1-1
CDR3nt: TGTGCCAGCAGTTACGGGGGAATGAACACTGAAGCTTTCTTT
CDR3aa: CASSYGGMNTEAFF

abundance: many
d_gene: .
v_gene: TRBV5-1
j_gene: TRBJ2-7
CDR3nt: TGCGCCAGCAGCTTGGAAGCGAGCTCCTACGAGCAGTACTTC
CDR3aa: CASSLEASSYEQYF

abundance: many
d_gene: TRBD1
v_gene: TRBV6-6
j_gene: TRBJ2-2
CDR3nt: TGTGCCAGCAGTTACTCCCTGACAGGGAAGGGCACCGGGGAGCTGTTTTTT
CDR3aa: CASSYSLTGKGTGELFF

abundance: .
d_gene: TRBD2
v_gene: TRBV6-1
j_gene: TRBJ2-3
CDR3nt: TGTGCCAGCACCCGGGAGGGGGATACGCAGTATTTT
CDR3aa: CASTREGDTQYF

abundance: .
d_gene: TRBD2
v_gene: TRBV10-1
j_gene: TRBJ2-1
CDR3nt: TGCGCCAGAGATTGTGGCGGGAGGGGGAGGGTGTACAATGAGCAGTTCTTC
CDR3aa: CARDCGGRGRVYNEQFF

abundance: many
d_gene: TRBD1
v_gene: TRBV2
j_gene: TRBJ2-7
CDR3nt: TGTGCCAGCAGTGAAGCCAGACAGGGACCTACGTCATTTAGTGAGCAGTACTTC
CDR3aa: CASSEARQGPTSFSEQYF

abundance: many
d_gene: .
v_gene: TRBV6-1
j_gene: TRBJ1-2
CDR3nt: TGTGCCAGCAGTGGACAGCGTCGGGGCTACACCTTC
CDR3aa: CASSGQRRGYTF

abundance: .
d_gene: .
v_gene: TRBV30
j_gene: TRBJ2-3
CDR3nt: TGTGCCTGGAGTGTGGGGAGCGGCACAGATACGCAGTATTTT
CDR3aa: CAWSVGSGTDTQYF

abundance: many
d_gene: .
v_gene: TRBV12-3/TRBV12-4
j_gene: TRBJ2-2
CDR3nt: TGTGCCAGCAGTCCTGGACGAGGTCGCGGGGAGCTGTTTTTT
CDR3aa: CASSPGRGRGELFF

abundance: many
d_gene: .
v_gene: TRBV12-3/TRBV12-4
j_gene: TRBJ1-1
CDR3nt: TGTGCCAGCACCCCCGGGGGACTGAACACTGAAGCTTTCTTT
CDR3aa: CASTPGGLNTEAFF

abundance: few
d_gene: TRBD2
v_gene: TRBV7-3
j_gene: TRBJ2-3
CDR3nt: TGTGCCAGCAGCTTAAGGGGCGGGAGGGCCGGTGATACGCAGTATTTT
CDR3aa: CASSLRGGRAGDTQYF

abundance: many
d_gene: .
v_gene: TRBV19
j_gene: TRBJ1-1
CDR3nt: TGTGCCAGTAATCCAGGGAATATGGTCTCTGAAGCTTTCTTT
CDR3aa: CASNPGNMVSEAFF

abundance: many
d_gene: .
v_gene: TRBV3-1
j_gene: TRBJ1-1
CDR3nt: TGTGCCAGCAGCCCCGCCAGGGGCAGGGTTGAAGCTTTCTTT
CDR3aa: CASSPARGRVEAFF

abundance: many
d_gene: TRBD1
v_gene: TRBV4-1
j_gene: TRBJ2-7
CDR3nt: TGCGCCAGCAGCCAAGAGAGGCGAGACAGGGTCTACGAGCAGTACTTC
CDR3aa: CASSQERRDRVYEQYF

abundance: few
d_gene: TRBD1
v_gene: TRBV19
j_gene: TRBJ2-6
CDR3nt: TGTGCCAGTAGATTCGACAGGGCTGGGGCCAACGTCCTGACTTTC
CDR3aa: CASRFDRAGANVLTF

abundance: .
d_gene: .
v_gene: TRBV5-1
j_gene: TRBJ2-3
CDR3nt: TGCGCCAGCAGCTTGAGGTTAGCGGAGATCACAGATACGCAGTATTTT
CDR3aa: CASSLRLAEITDTQYF

abundance: few
d_gene: TRBD1
v_gene: TRBV19
j_gene: TRBJ1-4
CDR3nt: TGTGCCAGTAGTAACCCGGCGACAGGGGGCGGAAATGAAAAACTGTTTTTT
CDR3aa: CASSNPATGGGNEKLFF

abundance: many
d_gene: .
v_gene: TRBV24-1
j_gene: TRBJ2-7
CDR3nt: TGTGCCACGGGACCCCCCGGGGAGCAGTACTTC
CDR3aa: CATGPPGEQYF

abundance: .
d_gene: .
v_gene: TRBV9
j_gene: TRBJ2-3
CDR3nt: TGTGCCAGCAGTCAAGAGGATGATACGCAGTATTTT
CDR3aa: CASSQEDDTQYF

abundance: many
d_gene: .
v_gene: TRBV27
j_gene: TRBJ1-2
CDR3nt: TGTGCCAGCAGGGGCTCCGGACAGAACCCCTATGGCTACACCTTC
CDR3aa: CASRGSGQNPYGYTF

abundance: few
d_gene: .
v_gene: TRBV24-1
j_gene: TRBJ2-3
CDR3nt: TGTGCCACCAGTTTGGGCGGGCCTAGCACAGATACGCAGTATTTT
CDR3aa: CATSLGGPSTDTQYF

abundance: few
d_gene: .
v_gene: TRBV12-3/TRBV12-4
j_gene: TRBJ1-1
CDR3nt: TGTGCCAGCGGACAGATAGGGACTGAAGCTTTCTTT
CDR3aa: CASGQIGTEAFF

abundance: many
d_gene: .
v_gene: TRBV3-1
j_gene: TRBJ2-2
CDR3nt: TGTGCCAGCCAGCAATTTGCCGGGGAGCTGTTTTTT
CDR3aa: CASQQFAGELFF

abundance: many
d_gene: TRBD2
v_gene: TRBV6-2/TRBV6-3
j_gene: TRBJ2-3
CDR3nt: TGTGCCAGCAGTGCCCTAGCGGGAGGCCCCACAGATACGCAGTATTTT
CDR3aa: CASSALAGGPTDTQYF

abundance: many
d_gene: TRBD1
v_gene: TRBV20-1
j_gene: TRBJ2-2
CDR3nt: TGCAGTGCTAGGGCCGGGACAGGGAATGAGAACACCGGGGAGCTGTTTTTT
CDR3aa: CSARAGTGNENTGELFF

abundance: .
d_gene: TRBD1
v_gene: TRBV12-3/TRBV12-4
j_gene: TRBJ1-2
CDR3nt: TGTGCCAGCAGTCTGACAGGGGGCAGTGGTAACTATGGCTACACCTTC
CDR3aa: CASSLTGGSGNYGYTF

abundance: .
d_gene: .
v_gene: TRBV12-3/TRBV12-4
j_gene: TRBJ2-6
CDR3nt: TGTGCCAGCAGTTTGGGGGGAGTCACCGGGGCCAACGTCCTGACTTTC
CDR3aa: CASSLGGVTGANVLTF

abundance: .
d_gene: .
v_gene: TRBV19
j_gene: TRBJ1-1
CDR3nt: TGTGCCAGTAGTATCACCGTCGACACTGAAGCTTTCTTT
CDR3aa: CASSITVDTEAFF

abundance: few
d_gene: .
v_gene: TRBV29-1
j_gene: TRBJ1-2
CDR3nt: TGCAGCGTTGAACTCCTGACTTACACCTTC
CDR3aa: CSVELLTYTF

abundance: many
d_gene: .
v_gene: TRBV15
j_gene: TRBJ1-5
CDR3nt: TGTGCCACCAGCAGAGATATGGTACCCAATCAGCCCCAGCATTTT
CDR3aa: CATSRDMVPNQPQHF

abundance: .
d_gene: TRBD1
v_gene: TRBV29-1
j_gene: TRBJ1-2
CDR3nt: TGCAGCGTTGAAGACCTGACAGGGTCGGACTATGGCTACACCTTC
CDR3aa: CSVEDLTGSDYGYTF

abundance: .
d_gene: .
v_gene: TRBV4-3
j_gene: TRBJ2-7
CDR3nt: TGCGCCAGCAGCCAAGTAAGCCCTGGCGAGCAGTACTTC
CDR3aa: CASSQVSPGEQYF

abundance: few
d_gene: .
v_gene: TRBV3-1
j_gene: TRBJ2-3
CDR3nt: TGTGCCAGCAGCCCCCTAACCAGGGTGTTGGTTACGGATACGCAGTATTTT
CDR3aa: CASSPLTRVLVTDTQYF

abundance: few
d_gene: TRBD1
v_gene: TRBV5-1
j_gene: TRBJ2-1
CDR3nt: TGCGCCAGCAGCCCAGGACAGGGTGGGGATCCAGTCTCCTACAATGAGCAGTTCTTC
CDR3aa: CASSPGQGGDPVSYNEQFF

abundance: many
d_gene: TRBD1
v_gene: TRBV27
j_gene: TRBJ1-2
CDR3nt: TGTACCAGCAGTTCATGGGACAGGGGCTCTCCTGGCTACACCTTC
CDR3aa: CTSSSWDRGSPGYTF

abundance: many
d_gene: .
v_gene: TRBV25-1
j_gene: TRBJ2-3
CDR3nt: TGTGCCAGCAGACTCGGGACGGAAAGAAGCACAGATACGCAGTATTTT
CDR3aa: CASRLGTERSTDTQYF